Described below is a single TCR beta chain sequence and its context. Its antigen remains unknown. Sorting was done in triplicate for each CD8+ T cell subset (about 320,000 cells each). The sample belongs to a study of CXCR3-negative and CXCR3-positive naive CD8 T cells. Overall study findings and caveats: The majority of assays used fresh PBMCs, and CXCR3 expression partially decreased after cryopreservation. Memory CD8+ cells showed much lower diversity, while both naive subsets displayed comparably high diversity. When CXCR3-positive naive cells were set against CXCR3-negative naive cells, the former had more hydrophobic TRB CDR3s.

Looked up from germline, CDR1 is SGHTA and CDR2 is FQGNSA. This CDR3 is 12 amino acids long. In preparing the TRB cDNA libraries, 5' RACE with UMI labels was used. After re-calling the 5' RACE reads, TCRdb lists one entry per CDR3 protein, DNA absent. The sample's table shows fewer than 140,000 distinct CDR3 sequences. Sequences were obtained from naive CXCR3+ CD8+ T cells from blood. Subset: CD45RO-CCR7+CD27+CD95- naive CD8+ T cells expressing CXCR3 (TNR3+). The chain uses TRBV7-2 and TRBJ2-7. The receptor's source is a human donor in good health. Some clones in this sample may be carry-over from other donors' samples. The CDR3: CARTSGAYEQYF.